This T cell receptor beta chain originates from a study of T cell repertoires in cytomegalovirus infection. Study-level findings and limits: CMV-specific TCR beta clonotypes restricted by HLA-C were the ones dominating the ex vivo response.

V was trimmed by 5 bases and J by 10 bases, leaving 15 bases between them. There are 14 residues in the CDR3. CDR1 and CDR2 from the germline V gene are SGHTA and FQGNSA. In this sample, this clonotype turned up many times. What it binds is unknown. TCRdb redid the calling of the reads with MiXCR, one entry per CDR3 protein. This repertoire shows some 200,000 distinct CDR3 sequences, 9.5% found once; its top ten account for roughly 4.8%. Sequencing was done on a sample of PBMCs. The sequence was obtained from a human donor in good health (CMV status not recorded). Some clones in this sample may be carry-over from other donors' samples. V usage is TRBV7-2 and J usage is TRBJ1-6; a possible D gene is TRBD1 (6 bases). CDR3 nucleotides: TGTGCCAGCAGCGCCCAGGGGACCAAGTCACCCCTCCACTTT. Translating gives CASSAQGTKSPLHF.